This T cell receptor (beta chain) was sequenced during a study of spatial heterogeneity in lung cancer. Study information: The average appearance count of each unique TCR and UMI combination in raw reads was more than ten.

Every molecule of TCR cDNA had its own unique molecular identifier. TCRdb independently ran MiXCR on the 5' RACE reads; one entry per CDR3 protein. The data contain tens of thousands of distinct CDR3 sequences, about 7% of them seen just once; the ten biggest clones take up over 11%. At least ten counts were recorded for this clonotype. Time point of the sample: sample taken at primary tumor resection. Tumor, nontumor lung or frozen PBMC supplied whole RNA that was sequenced unsorted. CDR3 length: 15 residues. Trimming removed 6 bases from V and 8 bases from J, with 22 bases in between. Germline-derived CDR1 and CDR2 are SGHAT and FQNNGV.

The clonotype originates from a male donor with early-stage non-small cell lung cancer. The sample was PBMCs, taken at surgery. V usage is TRBV11-2 and J usage is TRBJ1-2, with a weak D call TRBD1 (5 bases). Here the CDR3 reads CASRTPRGAWGGYTF. CDR3 in DNA: TGTGCCAGCAGGACACCTCGGGGCGCCTGGGGGGGCTACACCTTC.